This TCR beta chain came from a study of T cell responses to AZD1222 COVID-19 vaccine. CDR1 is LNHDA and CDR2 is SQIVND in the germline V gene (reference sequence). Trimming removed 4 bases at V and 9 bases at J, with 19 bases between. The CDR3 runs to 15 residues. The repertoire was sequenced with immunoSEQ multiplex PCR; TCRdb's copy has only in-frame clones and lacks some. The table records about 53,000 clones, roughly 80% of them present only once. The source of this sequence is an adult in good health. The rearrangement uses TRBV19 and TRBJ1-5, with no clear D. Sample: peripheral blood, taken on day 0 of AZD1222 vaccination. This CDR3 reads CASSTLLEGDPPQHF. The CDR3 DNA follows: TGTGCCAGTAGTACTCTCCTAGAAGGAGATCCGCCCCAGCATTTT.